The 9 T cell receptor beta chains reported below all come from one sample, sequenced in a study of blood T cell repertoires in COVID-19. Method: immunoSEQ multiplex PCR; TCRdb's copy keeps in-frame clones and lacks some. The sample lists roughly 200,000 clones, about 85% occurring once. Sequenced material: PBMCs or T cells enriched from blood (not recorded which). The receptors come from a woman between 25 and 40 years old who had recovered from COVID-19.

Written as DNA, the CDR3 is TGCGCCAGCAGCCAAGAGAGCTCCAGGGACAGGCGACCCTCTGGAAACACCATATATTTT. It encodes CASSQESSRDRRPSGNTIYF. V gene TRBV4-3 combines with J gene TRBJ1-3, with 8 bases matching TRBD1. The V gene's germline CDR1 is LGHNA and CDR2 YSLEER. This CDR3 spans 20 amino acids. V trimming: 0 bases; J trimming: 0 bases; junction bases outside the gene matches: 13.

CDR3 region: CASSQVGGGADTGELFF. DNA of the CDR3: TGTGCCAGCAGCCAAGTTGGCGGGGGGGCCGACACCGGGGAGCTGTTTTTT. The V and J genes are TRBV3-1 (or the pseudogene TRBV3-2) and TRBJ2-2; 9 bases agree with TRBD2. The CDR3 runs to 17 residues. The germline V gene has CDR1 LGHDT and CDR2 YNNKEL (reference sequence). Trimming took 1 base from V and 3 from J; bases not matched to a gene: 6.

The chain carries TRBV6-4 and TRBJ2-3; 8 bases fit TRBD2. V was clipped by 5 bases and J by 1 base; unmatched bases: 2. Germline values: CDR1 MRHNA, CDR2 SNTAGT. The CDR3 totals 14 residues. CDR3 sequence reads: CASSSSGGTDTQYF. CDR3 DNA sequence: TGTGCCAGCAGTAGTAGCGGGGGCACAGATACGCAGTATTTT.

This clone has only one observation. V and J are TRBV19 and TRBJ1-1, with 7 bases fitting TRBD1. V shed 6 bases, J shed 3 bases, and the junction held 10 bases outside the gene matches. The CDR3 spans 15 residues. Germline CDR1 reads LNHDA; CDR2 reads SQIVND (reference sequence). CDR3 sequence reads: CASRDRQGRDTEAFF. CDR3 sequence (DNA): TGTGCCAGTAGGGACAGACAGGGAAGGGACACTGAAGCTTTCTTT.

The CDR3 region has the DNA TGCGCCAGCAGCCAAGGTCTAGTAGATACGCAGTATTTT. This gives the protein CASSQGLVDTQYF. The chain employs TRBV4-3 and TRBJ2-3; D is unresolved. V lost 1 base and J 5 bases, leaving 7 bases between the germline ends. In germline, CDR1 is LGHNA, CDR2 YSLEER. The CDR3 sequence is 13 residues long.

Here the CDR3 DNA reads TGTGCCAGCAGCACCACGGGGGGTACCTACAATGAGCAGTTCTTC. This gives the protein CASSTTGGTYNEQFF. This chain joins TRBV7-3 and TRBJ2-1; 7 bases agree with TRBD2. V was pared by 5 bases and J by 2 bases, with 6 bases of the junction left unmatched. Germline V CDR1 and CDR2: SGHTA, FQGTGA. This CDR3 spans 15 amino acids.

The gene calls are TRBV2 and TRBJ1-5; D ambiguous. Germline V gene sequence: CDR1 SNHLY, CDR2 FYNNEI. This CDR3 spans 16 amino acids. The V end was cut by 8 bases, the J end by 2 bases, with 19 bases between. This CDR3 is CASGTALGIGNQPQHF. CDR3 DNA sequence: TGTGCCAGCGGTACAGCTTTGGGCATAGGCAATCAGCCCCAGCATTTT.

The V gene is TRBV7-2, the J gene TRBJ2-3, with D possibly matching TRBD2 (7 bases). Germline V gives CDR1 SGHTA, CDR2 FQGNSA. This CDR3 contains 16 residues. V lost 3 bases, J lost 2 bases, and 15 bases lay in between. CDR3 protein: CASSLIAGASTDTQYF. Written as DNA, the CDR3 is TGTGCCAGCAGCTTGATTGCGGGGGCCTCCACAGATACGCAGTATTTT.

The chain links TRBV7-9 to TRBJ2-3; TRBD2 matches 15 bases. J gave up 2 bases and V 6 bases, and 3 bases lay outside the gene matches. Looked up from germline, CDR1 is SEHNR and CDR2 is FQNEAQ (reference sequence). There are 16 residues in the CDR3. CDR3 DNA: TGTGCCAGCAGGCGGACTAGCGGGGGGGCCACAGATACGCAGTATTTT. Translation: CASRRTSGGATDTQYF.